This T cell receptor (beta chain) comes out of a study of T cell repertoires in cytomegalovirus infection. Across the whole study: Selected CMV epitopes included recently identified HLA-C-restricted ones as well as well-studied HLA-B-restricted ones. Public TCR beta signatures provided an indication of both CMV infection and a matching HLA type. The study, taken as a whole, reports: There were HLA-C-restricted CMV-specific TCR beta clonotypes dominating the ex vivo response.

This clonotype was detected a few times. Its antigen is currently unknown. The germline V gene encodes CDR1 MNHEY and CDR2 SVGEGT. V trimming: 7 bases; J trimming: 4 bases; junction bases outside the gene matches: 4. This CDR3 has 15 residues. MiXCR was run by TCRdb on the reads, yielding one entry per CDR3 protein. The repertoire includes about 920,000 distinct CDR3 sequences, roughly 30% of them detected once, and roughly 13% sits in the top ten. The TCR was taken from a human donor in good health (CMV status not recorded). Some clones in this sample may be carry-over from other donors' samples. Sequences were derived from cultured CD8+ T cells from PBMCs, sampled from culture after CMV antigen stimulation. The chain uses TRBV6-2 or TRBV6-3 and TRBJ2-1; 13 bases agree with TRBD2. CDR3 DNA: TGTGCCAGCACCAGACTAGCGGGGGGATACAATGAGCAGTTCTTC. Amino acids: CASTRLAGGYNEQFF.